The 29 T cell receptor beta chains below all came from one sample that was sequenced in a study of blood T cell repertoires in COVID-19. Repertoires were generated with immunoSEQ multiplex PCR, while TCRdb's copy carries only in-frame clones and drops some. The sample lists 250,000 or so clones, roughly four fifths seen once, with around 3.5% in the top ten. Input material: PBMCs or T cells enriched from blood (not recorded which). These TCRs come from a man aged 50 to 59 who had recovered from COVID-19.

The chain recombines TRBV5-6 with TRBJ2-1, with TRBD1 identical over 11 bases. The germline V gene has CDR1 SGHDT and CDR2 YYEEEE. After removal of 4 bases from V and 4 bases from J, the junction contained 7 bases not matched to a gene. The CDR3 spans 16 residues. The CDR3 DNA reads as TGTGCCAGCAGCACGGACAGGGGGCGAGTGTACAATGAGCAGTTCTTC. Translated: CASSTDRGRVYNEQFF. The full variable domain, completed using reference TRBV5-6 and TRBJ2-1, is DAGVTQSPTHLIKTRGQQVTLRCSPKSGHDTVSWYQQALGQGPQFIFQYYEEEERQRGNFPDRFSGHQFPNYSSELNVNALLLGDSALYLCASSTDRGRVYNEQFFGPGTRLTVL.

The table lists this clone with a count of one. The chain carries TRBV6-5 and TRBJ1-2; TRBD1 matches 8 bases. The CDR3 covers 13 residues. Germline loops: CDR1 MNHEY, CDR2 SVGAGI. Trimming took 5 bases from V and 8 from J; bases not matched to a gene: 7. CDR3 DNA sequence: TGTGCCAGCAGTAGCGCAGGGGGCGCAGGCTACACCTTC. Translated, it gives CASSSAGGAGYTF.

The J gene is TRBJ2-7, the V gene TRBV6-2 or TRBV6-3, with a possible D match to TRBD2 (5 bases). Germline values: CDR1 MNHEY, CDR2 SVGEGT. Trimming shortened V by 5 bases and J by 3 bases, and 11 bases separated the two germline ends. The CDR3 totals 13 residues. The CDR3 protein is CASSRLRVYEQYF. The CDR3 nucleotides read TGTGCCAGCAGTCGGTTGCGGGTCTACGAGCAGTACTTC.

The J gene is TRBJ2-4, the V gene TRBV12-3 or TRBV12-4; the D is unclear. The CDR3 has 11 amino acids. V was clipped by 5 bases and J by 4 bases, with 3 bases between them. This chain's CDR3 is CASSPKNIQYF. In DNA, the CDR3 is TGTGCCAGCAGTCCGAAAAACATTCAGTACTTC.

V and J are TRBV14 and TRBJ1-3; D is unresolved. This CDR3 has 13 amino acids. V dropped 4 bases and J dropped 2 bases, with 6 bases sitting between them. Looked up from germline, CDR1 is SGHDN and CDR2 is FVKESK. The CDR3 loop is CASSRAPGNTIYF. The CDR3 DNA follows: TGTGCCAGCAGCCGGGCCCCTGGAAACACCATATATTTT.

The chain carries TRBV19 and TRBJ1-4; tentatively, D is TRBD1 (6 bases). CDR1 is LNHDA, CDR2 SQIVND, per germline (reference sequence). V lost 9 bases, J lost 1 base, and 12 bases lay in between. The CDR3 runs to 14 residues. The CDR3 protein is CASRGGRTNEKLFF. As DNA, the CDR3 is TGTGCCAGCCGGGGGGGGCGAACTAATGAAAAACTGTTTTTT.

The chain is built from TRBV11-2 and TRBJ2-2, with 9 bases aligning to TRBD2. Per germline, CDR1 SGHAT and CDR2 FQNNGV. After removal of 2 bases from V and 6 bases from J, the junction contained 4 bases not matched to a gene. The CDR3 covers 15 residues. Here the CDR3 reads CASSLPAGGPGELFF. In nucleotides, the CDR3 is TGTGCCAGCAGCTTACCGGCGGGAGGGCCCGGGGAGCTGTTTTTT.

The J gene is TRBJ2-7, the V gene TRBV27, with a possible D match to TRBD1 (6 bases). This CDR3 spans 17 amino acids. Germline-derived CDR1 and CDR2 are MNHEY and SMNVEV (reference sequence). The V and J ends lost 2 bases and 0 bases respectively, with 17 bases between them. This CDR3 reads CASSLGGLGHHSYEQYF. CDR3 in DNA: TGTGCCAGCAGTTTAGGGGGTTTGGGACACCACTCCTACGAGCAGTACTTC.

This clone occurred once. V and J are TRBV5-6 and TRBJ1-4; TRBD1 is a possible D gene (6 bases). The germline gives CDR1 SGHDT, CDR2 YYEEEE. The CDR3 has 18 residues. Between the trimmed V and J ends, which lost 5 bases and 2 bases, there was a span of 22 bases. In DNA form, the CDR3 reads TGTGCCAGCAGTTTACTCGCCCAGGGGTGGGCGACTAATGAAAAACTGTTTTTT. Residues: CASSLLAQGWATNEKLFF.

The chain carries TRBV7-9 and TRBJ2-7, with 8 bases aligning to TRBD1. Germline CDR1 is SEHNR and CDR2 is FQNEAQ (reference sequence). Trimming took 2 bases from V and 6 from J; bases not matched to a gene: 12. The CDR3 is 16 residues long. CDR3 coding DNA: TGTGCCAGCAGCTTAATAGGCGGACAGGGAAAAGGCGAGCAGTACTTC. Translation gives CASSLIGGQGKGEQYF.

The chain combines TRBV29-1 with TRBJ1-1; 7 bases match TRBD1. The CDR3 spans 12 residues. Per the germline V gene, CDR1 is SQVTM and CDR2 is ANQGSEA. After removal of 7 bases from V and 1 base from J, the junction contained 3 bases not matched to a gene. CDR3 residues: CSAGQTNTEAFF. The CDR3 region has the DNA TGCAGCGCGGGACAGACGAACACTGAAGCTTTCTTT.

The J gene is TRBJ2-1, the V gene TRBV7-3; the match to TRBD2 covers 13 bases. Germline values: CDR1 SGHTA, CDR2 FQGTGA. The CDR3 is 18 residues long. After removal of 1 base from V and 9 bases from J, the junction contained 12 bases not matched to a gene. The CDR3 sequence is CASSLNQGLAGFSGEQFF. CDR3 bases: TGTGCCAGCAGCTTAAACCAGGGACTAGCGGGATTTTCTGGTGAGCAGTTCTTC.

This clone was observed a few times. The chain links TRBV5-1 to TRBJ1-1; no reliable D call. The germline V gene has CDR1 SGHRS and CDR2 YFSETQ. The length of the CDR3 is 14 residues. Trimming shortened V by 1 base and J by 7 bases, and 14 bases separated the two germline ends. The CDR3 reads CASSLQLAEFEAFF. The CDR3 region has the DNA TGCGCCAGCAGCTTGCAATTGGCAGAATTTGAAGCTTTCTTT.

The chain combines TRBV10-2 with TRBJ2-5, with D maybe TRBD2 (7 bases). Germline lookup yields CDR1 WSHSY and CDR2 SAAADI. The CDR3 is 15 residues long. V lost 2 bases and J 5 bases, leaving 15 bases between the germline ends. CDR3 nucleotides: TGCGCCAGCAGTGAGCTGGGGGGGCGCACGGAGACCCAGTACTTC. Protein: CASSELGGRTETQYF.

This sequence joins TRBV6-5 and TRBJ1-1, with D maybe TRBD1 (5 bases). Trimming took off 6 bases at V and 3 bases at J, with 11 bases between the two ends. CDR1 and CDR2 (germline): MNHEY, SVGAGI. There are 13 residues in the CDR3. The chain's CDR3 is CASRRGLDTEAFF. CDR3 nucleotide sequence: TGTGCCAGCAGACGGGGGTTGGACACTGAAGCTTTCTTT.

The V and J genes are TRBV3-1 (or the pseudogene TRBV3-2) and TRBJ2-1; the D is unclear. The V gene lost 3 bases and the J gene lost 4 bases, with 7 bases spanning the gap. The CDR3 spans 13 residues. Germline V lookup: CDR1 LGHDT, CDR2 YNNKEL (reference sequence). Here the CDR3 DNA reads TGTGCCAGCAGCCAGCCAGGATACAATGAGCAGTTCTTC. Translating gives CASSQPGYNEQFF.

The chain recombines TRBV6-5 with TRBJ2-7; 14 bases align to TRBD2. With V trimmed by 4 bases and J by 6 bases, 5 bases remained unmatched. Germline values: CDR1 MNHEY, CDR2 SVGAGI. This CDR3 contains 15 residues. CDR3 protein: CASSWGLAGVVEQYF. DNA for the CDR3: TGTGCCAGCAGTTGGGGACTAGCGGGAGTGGTCGAGCAGTACTTC.

J is TRBJ1-5 and V is TRBV6-5, with D unresolved. With 7 bases removed from V and 7 bases from J, the gap between germline ends came to 14 bases. From germline, CDR1 is MNHEY and CDR2 SVGAGI. CDR3 length: 13 residues. CDR3 DNA: TGTGCCAGCAAGCGGGGAGAAGGGCAGCCCCAGCATTTT. Protein product: CASKRGEGQPQHF.

Only a few counts were recorded for this clone. The CDR3 here is CAIAGVEDTQYF. Written as DNA, the CDR3 is TGTGCCATCGCCGGGGTCGAAGATACGCAGTATTTT. J is TRBJ2-3 and V is TRBV10-3, with D possibly being TRBD2 (5 bases). Per germline, CDR1 ENHRY and CDR2 SYGVKD. The CDR3 contains 12 residues. V was cut by 8 bases and J by 5 bases, with 11 bases left in between.

In its sample, this clone was seen once. This chain links TRBV12-3 or TRBV12-4 with TRBJ2-4; 7 bases are a match to TRBD1. Losses at the gene ends were 5 bases for V and 11 bases for J; bases not matched to a gene: 9. The CDR3 has 13 residues. Written as DNA, the CDR3 is TGTGCCAGCAGTACACTCCGGGACAGATTTCAGTACTTC. Protein: CASSTLRDRFQYF.

CDR3 in DNA: TGTGCCAGCAGCCCGGGACAACAAAAAGAGACCCAGTACTTC. It codes for CASSPGQQKETQYF. J is TRBJ2-5 and V is TRBV3-1 (or the pseudogene TRBV3-2); the D gene is possibly TRBD1 (6 bases). The CDR3 runs to 14 residues. In germline, CDR1 is LGHDT, CDR2 YNNKEL (reference sequence). Trimming removed 4 bases from V and 3 bases from J, with 12 bases in between.

This clone came up a few times. The rearrangement uses TRBV2 and TRBJ2-2; 9 bases match TRBD2. J was trimmed by 5 bases and V by 8 bases; bases with no gene match: 9. The CDR3 spans 15 residues. Germline CDR1 and CDR2: SNHLY and FYNNEI. The DNA of the CDR3 is TGTGCCAGCGGGGGGAGCGGGGGGTCGACCGGGGAGCTGTTTTTT. It yields the protein CASGGSGGSTGELFF.

V usage is TRBV3-1 (or the pseudogene TRBV3-2) and J usage is TRBJ1-5; TRBD1 agrees at 7 bases. The V gene's germline CDR1 is LGHDT and CDR2 YNNKEL (reference sequence). This CDR3 is 15 amino acids long. V was clipped by 5 bases and J by 2 bases; unmatched bases: 6. CDR3: CASSDHGTGNQPQHF. CDR3 nucleotides: TGTGCCAGCAGCGACCACGGGACAGGCAATCAGCCCCAGCATTTT.

The chain uses TRBV2 and TRBJ1-5; no clear D. The CDR3 contains 13 residues. V lost 10 bases, J lost 7 bases, and 17 bases lay in between. Germline CDR1 and CDR2: SNHLY and FYNNEI. The CDR3 DNA reads as TGTGCCATCAAAAGGAGGGCAGAGCAGCCCCAGCATTTT. Translation gives CAIKRRAEQPQHF.

The chain carries TRBV3-1 (or the pseudogene TRBV3-2) and TRBJ2-7; a weak D match, TRBD2 (5 bases). The germline V gene encodes CDR1 LGHDT and CDR2 YNNKEL (reference sequence). The V end was cut by 1 base, the J end by 4 bases, with 14 bases between. The CDR3 is made up of 15 amino acids. CDR3: CASSQGSVTGYEQYF. CDR3 nucleotides: TGTGCCAGCAGCCAAGGGAGTGTAACGGGGTACGAGCAGTACTTC.

The chain carries TRBV12-5 and TRBJ2-7, with D possibly TRBD1 on 6 matching bases. Germline V CDR1 and CDR2: LGHNT, FRNRAP. This CDR3 spans 15 amino acids. Deletions cut 3 bases from V and 0 bases from J, with 12 bases between. DNA for the CDR3: TGTGCTAGTGGTTTAGGGGGTCTTAGCTCCTACGAGCAGTACTTC. This codes for CASGLGGLSSYEQYF. Variable domain in full (rest from reference TRBV12-5 and TRBJ2-7): DARVTQTPRHKVTEMGQEVTMRCQPILGHNTVFWYRQTMMQGLELLAYFRNRAPLDDSGMPKDRFSAEMPDATLATLKIQPSEPRDSAVYFCASGLGGLSSYEQYFGPGTRLTVT.

This clone was seen a handful of times. V and J are TRBV19 and TRBJ1-6; 7 nucleotides line up with TRBD1. The junction had 15 bases not matched to a gene; V was cut back by 3 bases and J by 10 bases. Germline V gene sequence: CDR1 LNHDA, CDR2 SQIVND (reference sequence). The CDR3 is 17 amino acids. The CDR3 spells CASSIGQAGGLKSPLHF. The CDR3 DNA reads as TGTGCCAGTAGTATCGGACAGGCCGGCGGGTTAAAATCACCCCTCCACTTT.

The chain is built from TRBV4-1 and TRBJ2-7; D is possibly TRBD2 (5 bases). Germline lookup yields CDR1 MGHRA and CDR2 YSYEKL. The CDR3 covers 15 residues. V was shortened by 1 base and J by 5 bases, with 15 bases between the two germline ends. CDR3 loop: CASSQVGRRVNEQYF. CDR3 bases: TGCGCCAGCAGCCAAGTGGGCAGGCGGGTCAACGAGCAGTACTTC.

This clone was seen only a few times. The V call is TRBV5-1, the J call TRBJ2-7, with 9 nucleotides matching TRBD1. CDR3 size: 14 residues. The germline V gene encodes CDR1 SGHRS and CDR2 YFSETQ. The V and J ends lost 1 base and 6 bases, in that order; junction bases with no gene match: 5. CDR3 sequence reads: CASSLWDRDSEQYF. CDR3 nucleotides: TGCGCCAGCAGCTTGTGGGACAGGGATTCCGAGCAGTACTTC.